The TCR beta chain described here comes from a study of identifying expanded T cells in peripheral blood. Broader study findings: Across healthy donors, higher total template counts meant significantly greater roughly 2-week count variance. Differentially abundant clones: roughly 1.3 between replicates, 16.4 at approximately 14 days, 19 to 20 at four.

The protocol was immunoSEQ multiplex PCR, while the TCRdb copy is restricted to in-frame clones and leaves out a portion. The table lists 75,000 to 90,000 clones, about 90% of them singletons. This clone was counted a few times. What it binds is not known. CDR1 is LNHDA and CDR2 is SQIVND in the germline V gene (reference sequence). Trimming cost V 5 bases and J 1 base, with 6 bases left between them. This CDR3 has 12 amino acids. Healthy donors had no documented immune events, such as infections, while sampled. The source is a person aged 18 to 70 in good health. The rearrangement links TRBV19 to TRBJ2-7; D is undetermined. The sample was blood. The CDR3 nucleotides are TGTGCCAGTAGTGACGCTTCCTACGAGCAGTACTTC. Its translation is CASSDASYEQYF.